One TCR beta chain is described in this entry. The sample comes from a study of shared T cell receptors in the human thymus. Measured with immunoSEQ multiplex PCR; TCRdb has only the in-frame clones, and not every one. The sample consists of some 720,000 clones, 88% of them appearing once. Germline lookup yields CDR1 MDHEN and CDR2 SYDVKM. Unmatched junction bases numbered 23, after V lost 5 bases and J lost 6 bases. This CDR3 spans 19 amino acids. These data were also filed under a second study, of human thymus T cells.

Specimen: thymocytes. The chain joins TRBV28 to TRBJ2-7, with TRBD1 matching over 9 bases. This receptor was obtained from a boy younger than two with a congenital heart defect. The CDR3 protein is CASSPPGDRANAPLCEQYF. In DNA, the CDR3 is TGTGCCAGCAGTCCTCCCGGGGACAGGGCCAATGCCCCCTTGTGCGAGCAGTACTTC.